This TCR beta chain was sequenced during a study of CD8 T cells in ankylosing spondylitis. General study results and limits: Ankylosing spondylitis blood appeared to be characterized by a TCR beta motif of several highly homologous variants. Disease-linked clones bore a CD8+ phenotype and were relatively rare in peripheral blood.

The CDR3 runs 15 residues. The germline V and J ends were trimmed by 1 base and 0 bases, with 9 bases remaining between them. This clonotype was seen many times. Its antigen is unknown. Quantitative 5'-RACE was performed with molecular barcodes, and it yielded the TCR beta libraries. TCRdb called the 5' RACE reads again in MiXCR, with one record for every CDR3 protein. The data show 250,000 or so distinct CDR3 sequences, about a sixth seen once. The TCR was taken from a male donor with ankylosing spondylitis or in good health (not recorded which). The sample taken for sequencing was blood, either unsorted or a sorted T cell fraction (not recorded which). The chain uses TRBV12-3 or TRBV12-4 and TRBJ1-2, with D possibly matching TRBD1 (6 bases). CDR3 sequence reads: CASSLEGVANYGYTF. As DNA, the CDR3 is TGTGCCAGCAGTTTAGAGGGGGTAGCTAACTATGGCTACACCTTC.